This TCR beta chain was captured in a study of blood T cells in healthy people across ages. With a J-beta primer mix and a sample-barcoded 5' primer, a second PCR ran roughly 6 to 11 cycles. TCRdb itself ran the 5' RACE reads through MiXCR, one entry per CDR3 protein. The repertoire holds about 1.5 million distinct CDR3 sequences, around 40% seen once, with 4% in the top ten. In germline, CDR1 is MGHRA, CDR2 YSYEKL. The CDR3 runs to 14 residues. Comments on this clonotype: The junction departs from germline at one end; a sequencing error may be responsible.

The TCR originated in a woman aged 18-29 years in good health. This chain links TRBV4-1 with TRBJ2-3; D unresolved. The sample comprised blood. CDR3 sequence: CASRQVAEADTQYF. DNA for the CDR3: TGCGCCAGCAGGCAAGTAGCTGAGGCAGATACGCAGTATTTT.